The 5 T cell receptor beta chains presented below share a single source sample, sequenced in a study of cytomegalovirus exposure and HLA in healthy donors. PCR primers comprised 60 Vbeta and 13 Jbeta primers. The protocol was immunoSEQ multiplex PCR, while the TCRdb copy is restricted to in-frame clones and leaves out a portion. This table has about 150,000 clones, roughly 83% appearing once. Sequencing used PBMCs. The receptors originated from a man under 40 in good health and CMV-seropositive.

The V and J genes are TRBV9 and TRBJ2-2; possible D gene TRBD2, 5 bases. This CDR3 has 14 residues. Trimming took off 2 bases at V and 2 bases at J, with 7 bases between the two ends. Germline V CDR1 and CDR2: SGDLS, YYNGEE. The CDR3 DNA sequence: TGTGCCAGCAGCGTTACTAGTAACACCGGGGAGCTGTTTTTT. It translates to CASSVTSNTGELFF. Together with reference TRBV9 and TRBJ2-2, the CDR3 gives the full variable domain: DSGVTQTPKHLITATGQRVTLRCSPRSGDLSVYWYQQSLDQGLQFLIQYYNGEERAKGNILERFSAQQFPDLHSELNLSSLELGDSALYFCASSVTSNTGELFFGEGSRLTVL.

The rearrangement joins TRBV15 to TRBJ2-7; TRBD1 might be the D (6 bases). Trimming pared 4 bases from V and 2 bases from J, leaving 15 bases between. Germline V gives CDR1 LNHNV, CDR2 YYDKDF (reference sequence). The CDR3 covers 15 residues. CDR3 in DNA: TGTGCCACCAGCAATAAGACAGGATGGACCTACGAGCAGTACTTC. Protein sequence: CATSNKTGWTYEQYF.

Worth noting for this clone: One end of the junction fails to match germline, which may point to a read error. The same CDR3 arises from other DNA sequences in this sample as well. This rearrangement joins TRBV28 to TRBJ1-1, with 8 bases aligning to TRBD1. This CDR3 has 16 residues. The V gene's germline CDR1 is MDHEN and CDR2 SYDVKM. CDR3 in DNA: TGTGCCAGCAGTTATACCCCAGGACAGGGATCGATTGAAGCTTTTTTT. Translated: CASSYTPGQGSIEAFF.

V gene TRBV28 combines with J gene TRBJ2-3, with 8 bases identical to TRBD2. Germline lookup yields CDR1 MDHEN and CDR2 SYDVKM. Trimming cost V 7 bases and J 2 bases; bases outside gene matches: 8. This CDR3 has 15 residues. The CDR3 region is CASTSGGRDTDTQYF. For the CDR3, the DNA is TGTGCCAGCACCAGCGGGGGACGGGACACAGATACGCAGTATTTT.

J is TRBJ1-2 and V is TRBV30; 11 bases align to TRBD1. CDR3 length equals 13 residues. After removal of 3 bases from V and 8 bases from J, the junction contained 5 bases not matched to a gene. Germline V CDR1 and CDR2: GTSNPN, SVGIG (reference sequence). CDR3 DNA sequence: TGTGCCTGGAGGCGGGACAGGGGGATCGGCTACACCTTC. Its translation: CAWRRDRGIGYTF.